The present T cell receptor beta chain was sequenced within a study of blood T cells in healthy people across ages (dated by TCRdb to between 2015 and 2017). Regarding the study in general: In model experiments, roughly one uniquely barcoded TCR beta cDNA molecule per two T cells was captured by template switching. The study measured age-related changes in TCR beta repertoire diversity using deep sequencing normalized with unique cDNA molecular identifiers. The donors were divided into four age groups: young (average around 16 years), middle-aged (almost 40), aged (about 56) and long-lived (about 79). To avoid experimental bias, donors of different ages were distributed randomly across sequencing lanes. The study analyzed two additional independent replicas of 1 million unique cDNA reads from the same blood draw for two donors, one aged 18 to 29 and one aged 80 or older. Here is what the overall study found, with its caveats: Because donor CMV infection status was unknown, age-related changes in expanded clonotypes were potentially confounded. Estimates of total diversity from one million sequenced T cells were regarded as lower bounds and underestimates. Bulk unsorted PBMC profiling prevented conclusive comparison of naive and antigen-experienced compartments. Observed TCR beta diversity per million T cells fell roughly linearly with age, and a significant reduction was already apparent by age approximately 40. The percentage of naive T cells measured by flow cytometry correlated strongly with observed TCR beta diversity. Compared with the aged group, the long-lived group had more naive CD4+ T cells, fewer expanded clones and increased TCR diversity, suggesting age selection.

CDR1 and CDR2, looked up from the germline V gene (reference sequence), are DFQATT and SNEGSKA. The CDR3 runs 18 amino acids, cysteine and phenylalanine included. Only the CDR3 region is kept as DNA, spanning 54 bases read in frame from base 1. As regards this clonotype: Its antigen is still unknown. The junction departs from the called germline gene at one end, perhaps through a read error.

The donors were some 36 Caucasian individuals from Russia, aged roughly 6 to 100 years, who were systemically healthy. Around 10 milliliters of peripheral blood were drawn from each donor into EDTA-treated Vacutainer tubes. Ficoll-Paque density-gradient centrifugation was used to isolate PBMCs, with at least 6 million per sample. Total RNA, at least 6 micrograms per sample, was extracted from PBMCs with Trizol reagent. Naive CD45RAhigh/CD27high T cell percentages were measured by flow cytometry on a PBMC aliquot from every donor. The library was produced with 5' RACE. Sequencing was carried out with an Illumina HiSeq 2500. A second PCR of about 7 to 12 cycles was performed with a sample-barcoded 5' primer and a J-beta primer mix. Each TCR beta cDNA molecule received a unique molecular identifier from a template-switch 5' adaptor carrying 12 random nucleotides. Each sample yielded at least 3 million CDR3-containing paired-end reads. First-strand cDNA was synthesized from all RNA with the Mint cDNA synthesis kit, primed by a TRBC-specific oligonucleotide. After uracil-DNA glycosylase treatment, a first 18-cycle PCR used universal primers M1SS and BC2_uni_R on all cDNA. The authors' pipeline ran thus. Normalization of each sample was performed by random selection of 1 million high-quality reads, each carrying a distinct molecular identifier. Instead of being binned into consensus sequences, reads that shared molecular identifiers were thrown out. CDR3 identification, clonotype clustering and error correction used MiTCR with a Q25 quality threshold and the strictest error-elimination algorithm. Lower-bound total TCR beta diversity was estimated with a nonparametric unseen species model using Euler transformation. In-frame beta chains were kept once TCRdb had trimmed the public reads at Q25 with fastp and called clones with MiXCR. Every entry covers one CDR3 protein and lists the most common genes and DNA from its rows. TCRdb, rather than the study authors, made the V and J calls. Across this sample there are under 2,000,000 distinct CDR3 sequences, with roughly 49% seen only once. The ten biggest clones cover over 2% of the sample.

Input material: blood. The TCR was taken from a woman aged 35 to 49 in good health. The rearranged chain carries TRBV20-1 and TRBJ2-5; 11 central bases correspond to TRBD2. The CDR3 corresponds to CIARDRLAGGPEQETQYF. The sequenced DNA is TGCATTGCTAGAGATCGATTAGCGGGGGGGCCCGAGCAAGAGACCCAGTACTTC.